This T cell receptor beta chain was sequenced during a study of T cell responses to AZD1222 COVID-19 vaccine. Generated by immunoSEQ multiplex PCR, the TCRdb table keeps only in-frame clones and is missing some. This table has approximately 220,000 clones, about 92% appearing once. On this clone itself: Its antigen is not known.

Study-level points and caveats: CD4 TCRs associated with vaccination spanned spike, dominating at 160-218 and 743-854.

Germline V gene data show CDR1 as SGDLS and CDR2 as YYNGEE. The CDR3 extends over 14 amino acids. Trimming shortened V by 4 bases and J by 1 base, and 9 bases separated the two germline ends. This receptor was identified in an adult in good health. The source material was peripheral blood, sampled on day 0 of MenACWY control vaccination. The chain combines TRBV9 with TRBJ1-3; D call uncertain. The CDR3 here is CASSPPQSGNTIYF. The CDR3 DNA is TGTGCCAGCAGCCCCCCCCAATCTGGAAACACCATATATTTT.